This T cell receptor beta chain was sequenced for a study of blood T cell repertoires in COVID-19. Across the study: Samples of COVID-19 (acute and convalescent) were obtained from the United States, Italy and Spain. T cells, B-cell-depleted T cells, or PBMCs provided the cDNA or gDNA that served as material.

Per the authors' pipeline: Reference gene primer amplification gave nucleated cell count estimates. The data were produced by immunoSEQ multiplex PCR, yet TCRdb's version contains in-frame clones alone and is incomplete. The DNA was the basis for D and trimming; V, J and clone size are from that table. This table has about 140,000 clones, roughly four fifths appearing once. Germline CDR1 reads MNHEY; CDR2 reads SVGEGT. Germline trimming cut 6 bases from V and 7 bases from J; bases unmatched to any gene: 6. The CDR3 has 13 amino acids. The gene calls are TRBV6-2 or TRBV6-3 and TRBJ1-5, with 7 bases fitting TRBD1. This TCR was sampled from a human donor in a cohort sampled during active COVID-19. The sample comprised peripheral blood. CDR3 sequence (DNA): TGTGCCAGCAGCTTAACAGGGGCACAGCCCCAGCATTTT. This codes for CASSLTGAQPQHF.